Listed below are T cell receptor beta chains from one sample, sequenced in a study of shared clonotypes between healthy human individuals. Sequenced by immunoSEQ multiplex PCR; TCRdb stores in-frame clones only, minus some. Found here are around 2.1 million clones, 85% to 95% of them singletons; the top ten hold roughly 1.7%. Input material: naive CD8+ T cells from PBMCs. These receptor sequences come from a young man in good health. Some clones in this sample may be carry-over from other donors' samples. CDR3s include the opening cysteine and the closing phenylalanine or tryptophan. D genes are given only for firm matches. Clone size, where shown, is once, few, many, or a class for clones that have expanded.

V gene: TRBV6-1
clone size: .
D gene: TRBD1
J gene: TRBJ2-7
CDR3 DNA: TGTGCCAGCAGTGAAGCGGGGGGACAGGGGTGGTACGAGCAGTACTTC
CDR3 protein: CASSEAGGQGWYEQYF

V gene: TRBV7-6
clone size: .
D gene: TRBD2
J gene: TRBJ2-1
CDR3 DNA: TGTGCCAGCAGCTTAGGTTACGTTCTAGCGGGAGGAAGCTCCTACAATGAGCAGTTCTTC
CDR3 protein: CASSLGYVLAGGSSYNEQFF

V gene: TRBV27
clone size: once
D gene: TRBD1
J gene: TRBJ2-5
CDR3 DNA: TGTGCCAGCAGTCTCCGGCCCGAGGGGGCGGAAGGGACCCAGTACTTC
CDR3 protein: CASSLRPEGAEGTQYF

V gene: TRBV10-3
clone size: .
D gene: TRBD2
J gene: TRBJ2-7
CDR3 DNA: TGTGCCATCAGTGGGTCGATGGCGGGAGGAGACCAAACATGGGAGCAGTACTTC
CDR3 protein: CAISGSMAGGDQTWEQYF

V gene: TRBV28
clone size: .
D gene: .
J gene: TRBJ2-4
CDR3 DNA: TGTGCCAGCAGTTTCGGGGTCAGTCTACCGTGGGACATTCAGTACTTC
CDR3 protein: CASSFGVSLPWDIQYF

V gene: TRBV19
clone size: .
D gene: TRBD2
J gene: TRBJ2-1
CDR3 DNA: TGTGCCAGCCGGCCGGGACTAGCGGGTTCCTCCTACAATGAGCAGTTCTTC
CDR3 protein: CASRPGLAGSSYNEQFF

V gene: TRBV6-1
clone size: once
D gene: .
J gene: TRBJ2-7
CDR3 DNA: TGTGCCAGCAGTGAGCCTACCGGGCCGCACTACGAGCAGTACTTC
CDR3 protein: CASSEPTGPHYEQYF

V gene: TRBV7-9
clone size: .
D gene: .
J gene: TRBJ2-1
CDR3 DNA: TGTGCCAGCAGCTCGGGTCGAGGTGAGCAGTTCTTC
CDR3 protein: CASSSGRGEQFF

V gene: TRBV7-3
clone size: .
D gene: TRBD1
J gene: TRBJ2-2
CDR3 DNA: TGTGCCAGCAGCCGGACAGGGGCCACCGGGGAGCTGTTTTTT
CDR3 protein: CASSRTGATGELFF

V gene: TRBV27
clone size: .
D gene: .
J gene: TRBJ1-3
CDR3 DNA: TGTGCCAGCAGTCCCGATGACGGTCACTCTGGAAACACCATATATTTT
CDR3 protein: CASSPDDGHSGNTIYF

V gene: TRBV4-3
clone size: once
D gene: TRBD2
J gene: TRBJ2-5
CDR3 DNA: TGCGCCAGCAGCACCCTAGCGGGAGAGACCCAGTACTTC
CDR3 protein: CASSTLAGETQYF

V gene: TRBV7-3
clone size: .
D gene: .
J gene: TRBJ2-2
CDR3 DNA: TGTGCCAGCAGCTTAAACCGCTATAGAGCTAACACCGGGGAGCTGTTTTTT
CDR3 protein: CASSLNRYRANTGELFF

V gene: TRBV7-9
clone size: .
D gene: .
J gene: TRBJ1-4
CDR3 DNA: TGTGCCAGCACCCCGGGGCAATCTAATGAAAAACTGTTTTTT
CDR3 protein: CASTPGQSNEKLFF

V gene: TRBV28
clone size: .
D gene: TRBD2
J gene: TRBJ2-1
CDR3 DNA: TGTGCCAGCAGCCTAGCGGGATACAATGAGCAGTTCTTC
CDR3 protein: CASSLAGYNEQFF

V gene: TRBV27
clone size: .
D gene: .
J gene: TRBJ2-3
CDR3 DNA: TGTGCCAGCAGTGGGGTACCTCACACGCAGTATTTT
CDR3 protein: CASSGVPHTQYF

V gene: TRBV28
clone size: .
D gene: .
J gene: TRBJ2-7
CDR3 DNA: TGTGCCAGCAGTCCCGCTCCCCCCTCCGAGCAGTACTTC
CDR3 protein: CASSPAPPSEQYF

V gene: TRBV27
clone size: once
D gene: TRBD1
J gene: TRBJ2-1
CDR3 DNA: TGTGCCAGCAGTCCCGATTGGACAGGGCCTGAGCAGTTCTTC
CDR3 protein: CASSPDWTGPEQFF

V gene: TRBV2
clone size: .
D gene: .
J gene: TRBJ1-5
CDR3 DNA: TGTGCCAGGCCCGGGACTAGTCTTAGCAATCAGCCCCAGCATTTT
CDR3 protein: CARPGTSLSNQPQHF

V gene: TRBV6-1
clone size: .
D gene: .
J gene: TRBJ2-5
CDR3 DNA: TGTGCCAGCAGTGAGGCAGGGGAAGAGACCCAGTACTTC
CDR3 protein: CASSEAGEETQYF

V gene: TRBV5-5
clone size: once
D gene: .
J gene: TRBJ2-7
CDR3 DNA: TGTGCCAGCAGCCCGGGACCCCTTTACGAGCAGTACTTC
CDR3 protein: CASSPGPLYEQYF

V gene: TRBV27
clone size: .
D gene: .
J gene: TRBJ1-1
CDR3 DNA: TGTGCCAGCAGTTTAGCAGGGAACACTGAAGCTTTCTTT
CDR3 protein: CASSLAGNTEAFF

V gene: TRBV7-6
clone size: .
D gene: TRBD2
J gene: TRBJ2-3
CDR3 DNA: TGTGCCAGCAGCTTACGGCCTTTGGCCCGGGGGGAAGATACGCAGTATTTT
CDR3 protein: CASSLRPLARGEDTQYF

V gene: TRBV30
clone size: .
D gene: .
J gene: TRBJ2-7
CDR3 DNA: TGTGCCTGGAGCATCGCGGACGGTACCTACGACGGGCAGTACTTC
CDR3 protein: CAWSIADGTYDGQYF

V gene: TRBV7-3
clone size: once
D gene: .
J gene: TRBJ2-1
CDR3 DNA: TGTGCCAGCAGCTTAATTGGGGTATCTGGCTCCTACAATGAGCAGTTCTTC
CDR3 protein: CASSLIGVSGSYNEQFF

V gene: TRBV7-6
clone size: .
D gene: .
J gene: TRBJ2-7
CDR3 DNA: TGTGCCAGCAGCTTACCCCGTCGCGGGAAGAACGAGCAGTACTTC
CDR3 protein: CASSLPRRGKNEQYF

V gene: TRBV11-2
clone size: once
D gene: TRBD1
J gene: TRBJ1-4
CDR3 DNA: TGTGCCAGCAGCCTAGAGTCCCGGGACAGGGTTGGGGAAGGTGAAAAACTGTTTTTT
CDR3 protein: CASSLESRDRVGEGEKLFF

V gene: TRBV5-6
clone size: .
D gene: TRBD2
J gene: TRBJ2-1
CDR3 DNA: TGTGCCAGCAGCTTGGCAGGGTTCGGGCTAGCGGGAGCTTACAATGAGCAGTTCTTC
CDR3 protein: CASSLAGFGLAGAYNEQFF

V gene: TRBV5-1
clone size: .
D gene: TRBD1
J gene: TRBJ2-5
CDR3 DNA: TGCGCCAGCAGCCCGTGGACAGGGGCAGAGACCCAGTACTTC
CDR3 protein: CASSPWTGAETQYF

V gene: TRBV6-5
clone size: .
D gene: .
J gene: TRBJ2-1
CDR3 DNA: TGTGCCAGCAGTTACTTGGACGGTTACAATGAGCAGTTCTTC
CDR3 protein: CASSYLDGYNEQFF

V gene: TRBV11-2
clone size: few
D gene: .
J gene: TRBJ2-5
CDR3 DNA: TGTGCCAGCAGCTTAAGGGGGGAAGAGACCCAGTACTTC
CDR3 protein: CASSLRGEETQYF

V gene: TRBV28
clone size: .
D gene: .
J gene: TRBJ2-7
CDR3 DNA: TGTGCCAGCAGTTTGAAGGTTTACTACGAGCAGTACTTC
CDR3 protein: CASSLKVYYEQYF

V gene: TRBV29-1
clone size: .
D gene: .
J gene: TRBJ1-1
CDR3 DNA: TGCAGCGTCGTGACCGAGAGGTCTGAAGCTTTCTTT
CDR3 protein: CSVVTERSEAFF

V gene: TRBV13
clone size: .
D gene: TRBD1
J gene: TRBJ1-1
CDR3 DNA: TGTGCCAGCAGCTCCCCGGGACAGGGGGCTGGTGAGACTGAAGCTTTCTTT
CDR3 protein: CASSSPGQGAGETEAFF

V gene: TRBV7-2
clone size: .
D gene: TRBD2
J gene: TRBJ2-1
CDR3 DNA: TGTGCCAGCAGCGGGGATCGCGCCGGGACTAGCGATTCGGATGAGCAGTTCTTC
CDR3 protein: CASSGDRAGTSDSDEQFF

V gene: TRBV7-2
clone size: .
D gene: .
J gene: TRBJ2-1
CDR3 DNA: TGTGCCAGCAGCCCACGTCTCAATGAGCAGTTCTTC
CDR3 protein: CASSPRLNEQFF

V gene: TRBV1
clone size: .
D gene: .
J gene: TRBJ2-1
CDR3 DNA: TGCACCAGCAGCCAAGATGCCAGCGGGGGGTTTTTGTTCTACAATGAGCAGTTCTTC
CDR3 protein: CTSSQDASGGFLFYNEQFF

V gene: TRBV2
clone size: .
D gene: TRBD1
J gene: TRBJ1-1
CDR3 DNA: TGTGCCAGCAATACCCGAGGACAGGGCAAAGCTTTCTTT
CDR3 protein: CASNTRGQGKAFF

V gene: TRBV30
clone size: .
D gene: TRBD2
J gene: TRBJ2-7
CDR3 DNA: TGTGCCACTAGCGGCTCACGCTCCTACGAGCAGTACTTC
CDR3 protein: CATSGSRSYEQYF

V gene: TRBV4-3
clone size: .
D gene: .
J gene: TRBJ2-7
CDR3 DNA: TGCGCCAGCAGCCAAGATCGAGGTCAGGGCTACGAGCAGTACTTC
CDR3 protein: CASSQDRGQGYEQYF

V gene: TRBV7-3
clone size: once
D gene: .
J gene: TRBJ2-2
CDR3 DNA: TGTGCCAGCAGCGCAGGGTTTACCGGGGAGCTGTTTTTT
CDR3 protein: CASSAGFTGELFF

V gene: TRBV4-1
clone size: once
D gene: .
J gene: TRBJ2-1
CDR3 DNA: TGCGCCAGCAGCCCAACGAGGAATGAGCAGTTCTTC
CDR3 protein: CASSPTRNEQFF

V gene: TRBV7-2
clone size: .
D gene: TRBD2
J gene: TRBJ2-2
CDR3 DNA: TGTGCCAGCAGCTTAGGGTCTAGCGGGAGAGGGACCGGGGAGCTGTTTTTT
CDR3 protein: CASSLGSSGRGTGELFF

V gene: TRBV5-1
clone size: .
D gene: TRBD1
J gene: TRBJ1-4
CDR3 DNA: TGCGCCAGCAGCTGGGACAGGGAGGGAGAAAAACTGTTTTTT
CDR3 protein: CASSWDREGEKLFF

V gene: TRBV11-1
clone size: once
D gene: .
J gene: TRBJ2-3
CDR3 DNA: TGTGCCAGCAGCTTAGCGAGGGGGGTACGCACAGATACGCAGTATTTT
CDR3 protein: CASSLARGVRTDTQYF

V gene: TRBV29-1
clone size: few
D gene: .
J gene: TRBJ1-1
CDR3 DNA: TGCAGCGTTGAAGGTCGTGTCAGGGATCCGAAGACTGAAGCTTTCTTT
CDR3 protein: CSVEGRVRDPKTEAFF

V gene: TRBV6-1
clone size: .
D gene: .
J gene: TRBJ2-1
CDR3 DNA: TGTGCCTTGGCGCCTACTGAGCAGTTCTTC
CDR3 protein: CALAPTEQFF

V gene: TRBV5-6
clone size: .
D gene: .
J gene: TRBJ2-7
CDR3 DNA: TGTGCCAGCAGCTTCAGGCAGAGCTCCTACGAGCAGTACTTC
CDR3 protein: CASSFRQSSYEQYF

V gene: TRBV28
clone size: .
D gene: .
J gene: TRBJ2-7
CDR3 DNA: TGTGCCAGCAGCCTAGTCACCTACGAGCAGTACTTC
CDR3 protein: CASSLVTYEQYF

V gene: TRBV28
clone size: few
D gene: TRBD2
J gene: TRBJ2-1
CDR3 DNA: TGTGCCAGCAGCGGCGGGAGGGCCTCCTACAATGAGCAGTTCTTC
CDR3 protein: CASSGGRASYNEQFF

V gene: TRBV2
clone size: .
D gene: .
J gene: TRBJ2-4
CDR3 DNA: TGTGCCAGCAGTGAAGCGCTTACAGGCTTTGCCAAAAACATTCAGTACTTC
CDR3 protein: CASSEALTGFAKNIQYF

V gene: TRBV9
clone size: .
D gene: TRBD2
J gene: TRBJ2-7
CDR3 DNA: TGTGCCAGCAGCGTAGCTAGCGGGAAGTACGAGCAGTACTTC
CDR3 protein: CASSVASGKYEQYF

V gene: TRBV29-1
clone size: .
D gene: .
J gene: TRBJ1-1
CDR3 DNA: TGCAGCGTTGGGCAAACTGAAGCTTTCTTT
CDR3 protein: CSVGQTEAFF

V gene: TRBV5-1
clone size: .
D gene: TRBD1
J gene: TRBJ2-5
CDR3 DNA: TGCGCCAGCAGTACCACAGGGGTCCGCCAAGAGACCCAGTACTTC
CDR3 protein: CASSTTGVRQETQYF

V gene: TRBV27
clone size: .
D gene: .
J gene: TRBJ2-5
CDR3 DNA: TGTGCCAGCAACGGGAACGACAGAGCCTGGGAGACCCAGTACTTC
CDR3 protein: CASNGNDRAWETQYF